These 18 T cell receptor beta chains were all obtained from the same sample, sequenced in a study of cytomegalovirus exposure and HLA in healthy donors. The study ran its PCR with 60 Vbeta and 13 Jbeta primers. Libraries were prepared by immunoSEQ multiplex PCR; TCRdb keeps only in-frame clonotypes and omits some of them. The sample includes about 170,000 clones, about 85% of them seen just once. Specimen: PBMCs. All receptors derive from a woman aged 45-65 years in good health and CMV-seropositive.

The chain employs TRBV29-1 and TRBJ2-2, with D perhaps TRBD1 (5 bases). This CDR3 spans 11 amino acids. Germline CDR1 SQVTM, CDR2 ANQGSEA. Trimming removed 6 bases at V and 6 bases at J, with 8 bases between. In nucleotides, the CDR3 is TGCAGCGTCCTCAGGGCCGGGGAGCTGTTTTTT. Its translation: CSVLRAGELFF.

This clone turned up a few times. The V and J genes are TRBV5-8 and TRBJ2-3; weak D call: TRBD1 (6 bases). Trimming cost V 4 bases and J 3 bases, with 12 bases left between them. The germline V gene has CDR1 SGHTS and CDR2 YDEGEE. The CDR3 has 14 residues. CDR3 sequence (DNA): TGTGCCAGCAGCCTACAAACAGGGACAGATACGCAGTATTTT. Its translation is CASSLQTGTDTQYF.

The rearrangement links TRBV7-3 to TRBJ2-7; TRBD2 matches 7 bases. The CDR3 consists of 14 residues. Looked up from germline, CDR1 is SGHTA and CDR2 is FQGTGA. The J segment lost 2 bases and the V segment lost 1 base, leaving 2 bases of the junction unmatched. The CDR3 is CASSLMGGAYEQYF. DNA of the CDR3: TGTGCCAGCAGCTTAATGGGGGGGGCCTACGAGCAGTACTTC. The full variable domain, its missing parts supplied by reference TRBV7-3 and TRBJ2-7, is GAGVSQTPSNKVTEKGKYVELRCDPISGHTALYWYRQSLGQGPEFLIYFQGTGAADDSGLPNDRFFAVRPEGSVSTLKIQRTERGDSAVYLCASSLMGGAYEQYFGPGTRLTVT.

CDR3 loop: CSVIAGGTEAFF. The DNA for the CDR3 is TGCAGCGTTATCGCGGGGGGTACTGAAGCTTTCTTT. The gene calls are TRBV29-1 and TRBJ1-1; D possibly corresponds to TRBD1 (5 bases). This CDR3 contains 12 residues. Trimming cost V 5 bases and J 5 bases, with 12 bases left between them. CDR1 SQVTM and CDR2 ANQGSEA come from the germline V gene.

CDR3 protein: CSVGEGGQDNSPLHF. CDR3 nucleotide sequence: TGCAGCGTGGGAGAGGGGGGACAGGATAATTCACCCCTCCACTTT. The V and J genes are TRBV29-1 and TRBJ1-6; 8 bases fit TRBD1. The CDR3 is made up of 15 amino acids. The V segment lost 6 bases and the J segment 5 bases; nucleotides outside the gene matches: 9. CDR1 is SQVTM and CDR2 is ANQGSEA in the germline V gene.

The chain employs TRBV5-1 and TRBJ2-1, with 12 bases aligning to TRBD2. V gave up 4 bases and J gave up 6 bases; unmatched junction bases: 5. The CDR3 consists of 15 residues. Germline CDR1 is SGHRS and CDR2 is YFSETQ. This CDR3 reads CASSPGLAGINEQFF. For the CDR3, the DNA is TGCGCCAGCAGCCCAGGACTAGCGGGAATCAATGAGCAGTTCTTC.

As concerns this clone: The junction shows a germline mismatch at one end, possibly a read error. The J gene is TRBJ2-3, the V gene TRBV7-9; D gene unclear. The CDR3 has 16 amino acids. Germline CDR1 reads SEHNR; CDR2 reads FQNEAQ (reference sequence). DNA of the CDR3: TGTTCCAGCAGCATAGAGTCGAGATCTAGCACAGATACGCAGTATTTT. Protein sequence: CSSSIESRSSTDTQYF. Using reference TRBV7-9 and TRBJ2-3 for the parts outside the CDR3, the full variable domain is DTGVSQNPRHKITKRGQNVTFRCDPISEHNRLYWYRQTLGQGPEFLTYFQNEAQLEKSRLLSDRFSAERPKGSFSTLEIQRTEQGDSAMYLCSSSIESRSSTDTQYFGPGTRLTVL.

This clone turned up a few times. The chain employs TRBV27 and TRBJ1-1, with TRBD1 matching 7 bases. CDR1 and CDR2 (germline): MNHEY, SMNVEV (reference sequence). The CDR3 is made up of 16 amino acids. The junction had 13 bases not matched to a gene; V was cut back by 7 bases and J by 2 bases. The CDR3 nucleotides are TGTGCCAGCATGTACCGGCCTGGGACAGCCAACACTGAAGCTTTCTTT. It is translated as CASMYRPGTANTEAFF.

The chain recombines TRBV7-2 with TRBJ2-7; D possibly corresponds to TRBD1 (6 bases). CDR3 length: 16 residues. The V gene's germline CDR1 is SGHTA and CDR2 FQGNSA. Trimming left V 5 bases short and J 2 bases short, with 19 bases between. Here the CDR3 reads CASSLTDRRPTYEQYF. For the CDR3, the DNA is TGTGCCAGCAGCCTTACCGACAGGCGACCTACCTACGAGCAGTACTTC.

The rearrangement uses TRBV7-8 and TRBJ1-1; D is ambiguous. Trimming removed 4 bases from V and 3 bases from J, with 12 bases in between. The CDR3 contains 14 residues. Germline V gene lookup returns CDR1 SGHVS and CDR2 FQNEAQ. The CDR3 DNA reads as TGTGCCAGCAGCTCGTTCCATACGGACACTGAAGCTTTCTTT. This translates into CASSSFHTDTEAFF.

The chain couples TRBV6-1 to TRBJ2-5; 11 nucleotides agree with TRBD2. Germline CDR1 is MNHNS and CDR2 is SASEGT. This CDR3 contains 15 residues. V shed 7 bases and J 4 bases; nucleotides not matched to a gene: 8. The CDR3 nucleotides are TGTGCCAGCAACCCAGATCTAGCGGGGGGAGAGACCCAGTACTTC. The encoded protein is CASNPDLAGGETQYF.

The chain's CDR3 is CASSVTGTSHSYEQYF. The CDR3 bases are TGTGCCAGTAGTGTAACCGGGACATCCCACTCCTACGAGCAGTACTTC. This sequence joins TRBV19 and TRBJ2-7, with D perhaps matching TRBD1 (6 bases). There are 16 residues in the CDR3. Germline V gene data show CDR1 as LNHDA and CDR2 as SQIVND (reference sequence). V dropped 5 bases and J dropped 0 bases, with 17 bases sitting between them.

This clone occurred a few times. The chain employs TRBV5-5 and TRBJ1-1; D remains ambiguous. The V end was cut by 1 base, the J end by 5 bases, with 12 bases between. In germline, CDR1 is SGHKS, CDR2 YYEKEE (reference sequence). CDR3 length equals 14 residues. CDR3 in amino acids: CASSLMQDRTEAFF. In nucleotides, the CDR3 is TGTGCCAGCAGCTTGATGCAGGATAGGACTGAAGCTTTCTTT.

The chain uses TRBV10-3 and TRBJ2-3; D might be TRBD2 (6 bases). Germline V gives CDR1 ENHRY, CDR2 SYGVKD. This CDR3 is 13 amino acids long. Trimming stripped 3 bases from V and 8 bases from J, with 12 bases between. The CDR3 spells CAISDPASVTQYF. In DNA form, the CDR3 reads TGTGCCATCAGTGACCCCGCTAGCGTTACGCAGTATTTT.

The genes are TRBV5-1 and TRBJ2-7; a possible D gene is TRBD2 (6 bases). V was shortened by 3 bases and J by 6 bases, with 19 bases between the two germline ends. This CDR3 comprises 15 residues. The V gene's germline CDR1 is SGHRS and CDR2 YFSETQ. CDR3 residues: CASSSTGGVNPEQYF. CDR3 bases: TGCGCCAGCAGCTCTACAGGCGGGGTCAACCCCGAGCAGTACTTC.

The chain employs TRBV9 and TRBJ1-4; D not certain. Trimming stripped 0 bases from V and 10 bases from J, with 10 bases between. This CDR3 has 13 amino acids. Germline CDR1 and CDR2: SGDLS and YYNGEE. Written as DNA, the CDR3 is TGTGCCAGCAGCGTAGATTGGGCGGGAAAACTGTTTTTT. It translates to CASSVDWAGKLFF.

This clone was observed a handful of times. This probably arose from a read error, given a far larger clone one base away. Different DNA sequences within this sample yield the same CDR3. The CDR3 spells CASSITGFPYEQYF. The CDR3, as DNA: TGTGCCAGCAGCATCACAGGGTTCCCCTACGAGCAGTACTTC. The chain combines TRBV5-4 with TRBJ2-7, with a tentative D call TRBD1 (6 bases). Germline-derived CDR1 and CDR2 are SGHNT and YYREEE (reference sequence). This CDR3 comprises 14 residues. The V end was cut by 4 bases, the J end by 2 bases, with 13 bases between.

This rearrangement joins TRBV19 to TRBJ1-1; D possibly corresponds to TRBD1 (5 bases). This CDR3 spans 14 amino acids. The V gene lost 5 bases and the J gene lost 6 bases, with 16 bases spanning the gap. Looked up from germline, CDR1 is LNHDA and CDR2 is SQIVND (reference sequence). The DNA for the CDR3 is TGTGCCAGTAGTTACGACCGGGAGGGACCTGAAGCTTTCTTT. Its translation: CASSYDREGPEAFF. Drawing the rest from reference TRBV19 and TRBJ1-1, the complete variable domain is DGGITQSPKYLFRKEGQNVTLSCEQNLNHDAMYWYRQDPGQGLRLIYYSQIVNDFQKGDIAEGYSVSREKKESFPLTVTSAQKNPTAFYLCASSYDREGPEAFFGQGTRLTVV.